This entry lists 32 T cell receptor beta chains sequenced from one sample in a study of T-cell memory formation after mild COVID-19. Via MiXCR, TCRdb re-called the 5' RACE reads, giving one row per CDR3 protein. Here the sample spans hundreds of thousands of distinct CDR3 sequences, roughly 15% being singletons. Sequencing was done on a sample of PBMCs or a T cell subset sorted from them (not recorded which). Receptor source: a man in his late teens or twenties who had mild COVID-19 (a few samples of this study predate the infection). Cell type and time point are not known.

This clonotype showed up just a few times. This sequence joins TRBV20-1 and TRBJ1-1; D possibly corresponds to TRBD1 (6 bases). Looked up from germline, CDR1 is DFQATT and CDR2 is SNEGSKA (reference sequence). Trimming pared 6 bases from V and 5 bases from J, leaving 10 bases between. This CDR3 has 11 residues. CDR3 residues: CSASQGTEAFF. The CDR3 bases are TGCAGTGCCAGTCAGGGGACTGAAGCTTTCTTT.

The chain joins TRBV20-1 to TRBJ2-1; D gene uncertain. The CDR3 runs 13 residues. Germline V lookup: CDR1 DFQATT, CDR2 SNEGSKA (reference sequence). V gave up 3 bases and J gave up 2 bases, with 8 bases separating them. The CDR3 is CSASYLTYNEQFF. CDR3 coding DNA: TGCAGTGCTAGTTACCTGACCTACAATGAGCAGTTCTTC.

The DNA of the CDR3 is TGTGCCAGCAGGGGGTCTGGCTATGGCTACACCTTC. Amino acids: CASRGSGYGYTF. V is TRBV12-3 or TRBV12-4 and J is TRBJ1-2; D is unresolved. This CDR3 has 12 amino acids. V was shortened by 6 bases and J by 4 bases, with 9 bases between the two germline ends.

The rearrangement joins TRBV5-1 to TRBJ1-2; weak D call: TRBD1 (6 bases). The CDR3 has 15 residues. Trimming shortened V by 0 bases and J by 4 bases, and 13 bases separated the two germline ends. Germline values: CDR1 SGHRS, CDR2 YFSETQ. The CDR3 DNA reads as TGCGCCAGCAGCTTGGCCGGCAGGGGCGGCTATGGCTACACCTTC. Translated: CASSLAGRGGYGYTF. The variable domain in full, with the rest retrieved from reference TRBV5-1 and TRBJ1-2, is KAGVTQTPRYLIKTRGQQVTLSCSPISGHRSVSWYQQTPGQGLQFLFEYFSETQRNKGNFPGRFSGRQFSNSRSEMNVSTLELGDSALYLCASSLAGRGGYGYTFGSGTRLTVV.

This clonotype was counted a few times. The rearrangement joins TRBV3-1 to TRBJ1-5, with a tentative D call TRBD1 (5 bases). Germline V gene lookup returns CDR1 LGHDT and CDR2 YNNKEL (reference sequence). This CDR3 contains 13 residues. V dropped 4 bases and J dropped 14 bases, with 18 bases sitting between them. The CDR3 nucleotides are TGTGCCAGCAGCCCCTCGGTGGGACGAGAGAAGCATTTT. It encodes CASSPSVGREKHF.

This clonotype was recorded once. The chain's CDR3 is CASRADRGRAEAFF. DNA for the CDR3: TGTGCCAGCAGGGCGGACAGGGGAAGGGCTGAAGCTTTCTTT. The gene calls are TRBV6-2 or TRBV6-3 and TRBJ1-1; 9 nucleotides agree with TRBD1. V shed 6 bases, J shed 6 bases, and the junction held 8 bases outside the gene matches. This CDR3 has 14 amino acids. Looked up from germline, CDR1 is MNHEY and CDR2 is SVGEGT.

This clonotype was seen a handful of times. The chain links TRBV27 to TRBJ1-2; 9 bases align to TRBD1. CDR1 MNHEY and CDR2 SMNVEV come from the germline V gene (reference sequence). The CDR3 is 16 residues long. Germline trimming cut 4 bases from V and 7 bases from J; bases unmatched to any gene: 13. CDR3 loop: CASSSIPPGTGFGYTF. As DNA, the CDR3 is TGTGCCAGCAGTTCGATCCCACCCGGGACAGGGTTTGGCTACACCTTC.

CDR3 sequence: CASSSELGLARETQYF. The CDR3 DNA reads as TGTGCCAGCAGCTCTGAGCTCGGGCTAGCACGGGAGACCCAGTACTTC. The chain combines TRBV5-8 with TRBJ2-5; weak D call: TRBD2 (5 bases). Germline assignment: CDR1 SGHTS and CDR2 YDEGEE. V was trimmed by 3 bases and J by 5 bases, leaving 20 bases between them. This CDR3 region has 16 residues.

This clonotype showed up many times. The chain uses TRBV7-2 and TRBJ2-7, with D maybe TRBD1 (5 bases). This CDR3 comprises 13 residues. Germline V gene lookup returns CDR1 SGHTA and CDR2 FQGNSA. V was cut by 1 base and J by 4 bases, with 8 bases left in between. The CDR3 nucleotides are TGTGCCAGCAGCTTAGGACAGAATTACGAGCAGTACTTC. Translated: CASSLGQNYEQYF. The variable domain in full, completed from reference TRBV7-2 and TRBJ2-7, reads GAGVSQSPSNKVTEKGKDVELRCDPISGHTALYWYRQSLGQGLEFLIYFQGNSAPDKSGLPSDRFSAERTGGSVSTLTIQRTQQEDSAVYLCASSLGQNYEQYFGPGTRLTVT.

This clonotype was found a few times. This chain connects TRBV10-2 to TRBJ2-5; TRBD2 agrees at 11 bases. The CDR3 runs to 20 residues. The V gene's germline CDR1 is WSHSY and CDR2 SAAADI. Losses at the gene ends were 2 bases for V and 5 bases for J; bases not matched to a gene: 19. Here the CDR3 DNA reads TGCGCCAGCAGTGAGCCCTCGGGGCTAGCGGGGGGCATCCCTCGGGAGACCCAGTACTTC. This translates into CASSEPSGLAGGIPRETQYF.

This clonotype was counted a single time. J is TRBJ2-2 and V is TRBV7-2, with D perhaps TRBD2 (5 bases). CDR3 length equals 17 residues. The germline CDR1 and CDR2 sequences are SGHTA and FQGNSA. V lost 1 base and J 3 bases, leaving 15 bases between the germline ends. The CDR3 DNA sequence: TGTGCCAGCAGCTTAGGGCGGGTGGGGATCCACACCGGGGAGCTGTTTTTT. Protein product: CASSLGRVGIHTGELFF.

The genes are TRBV28 and TRBJ1-1; D is possibly TRBD1 (5 bases). Germline CDR1 MDHEN, CDR2 SYDVKM. The V gene lost 8 bases and the J gene lost 4 bases, with 11 bases spanning the gap. CDR3 length equals 12 residues. CDR3 protein: CASLRAGTEAFF. DNA for the CDR3: TGTGCCAGCCTCAGGGCGGGCACTGAAGCTTTCTTT.

The J gene is TRBJ2-5, the V gene TRBV5-1; 10 bases map to TRBD2. V was pared by 4 bases and J by 2 bases, with 5 bases of the junction left unmatched. The CDR3 is 15 amino acids. From germline, CDR1 is SGHRS and CDR2 YFSETQ. In nucleotides, the CDR3 is TGCGCCAGCAGCGTACTAGCGGGGAGGCAAGAGACCCAGTACTTC. It yields the protein CASSVLAGRQETQYF. Variable domain in full (rest from reference TRBV5-1 and TRBJ2-5): KAGVTQTPRYLIKTRGQQVTLSCSPISGHRSVSWYQQTPGQGLQFLFEYFSETQRNKGNFPGRFSGRQFSNSRSEMNVSTLELGDSALYLCASSVLAGRQETQYFGPGTRLLVL.

This clonotype has more than one count but fewer than ten. This sequence joins TRBV6-2 or TRBV6-3 and TRBJ2-5; the match to TRBD1 covers 11 bases. The germline V gene encodes CDR1 MNHEY and CDR2 SVGEGT. After removal of 6 bases from V and 5 bases from J, the junction contained 14 bases not matched to a gene. The CDR3 contains 17 residues. The DNA of the CDR3 is TGTGCCAGCAGCGAGCCTCGCCTGGACAGGGGGCCGGAGACCCAGTACTTC. Its protein is CASSEPRLDRGPETQYF.

V and J are TRBV20-1 and TRBJ2-2; weak D call: TRBD2 (5 bases). The CDR3 is made up of 12 amino acids. Germline loops: CDR1 DFQATT, CDR2 SNEGSKA (reference sequence). V gave up 1 base and J gave up 7 bases, with 7 bases separating them. CDR3 loop: CSARARGGELFF. As DNA, the CDR3 is TGCAGTGCTAGAGCACGGGGCGGGGAGCTGTTTTTT.

This clonotype was observed many times. V usage is TRBV2 and J usage is TRBJ2-5; 7 nucleotides line up with TRBD2. Germline V lookup: CDR1 SNHLY, CDR2 FYNNEI. CDR3 length: 14 amino acids. Unmatched junction bases numbered 7, after V lost 4 bases and J lost 5 bases. The CDR3 is CASSVTAGEETQYF. The CDR3 nucleotides are TGTGCCAGCAGTGTGACGGCGGGGGAGGAGACCCAGTACTTC. Together with reference TRBV2 and TRBJ2-5, the CDR3 gives the full variable domain: EPEVTQTPSHQVTQMGQEVILRCVPISNHLYFYWYRQILGQKVEFLVSFYNNEISEKSEIFDDQFSVERPDGSNFTLKIRSTKLEDSAMYFCASSVTAGEETQYFGPGTRLLVL.

This clonotype was seen at least ten times. The V gene is TRBV6-5, the J gene TRBJ1-6; maybe TRBD1 (5 bases). The CDR3 totals 13 residues. The V gene's germline CDR1 is MNHEY and CDR2 SVGAGI. Between the trimmed V and J ends, which lost 9 bases and 10 bases, there was a span of 16 bases. The CDR3 sequence is CASCRGGESPLHF. DNA for the CDR3: TGTGCCAGTTGTCGCGGGGGAGAATCACCCCTCCACTTT.

CDR3 nucleotides: TGCGCCAGCAGCCAGGACAGGGGAAGTACACCCCTCCACTTT. This translates into CASSQDRGSTPLHF. The J gene is TRBJ1-6, the V gene TRBV4-3; 9 bases map to TRBD1. After removal of 3 bases from V and 11 bases from J, the junction contained 5 bases not matched to a gene. The CDR3 has 14 residues. Germline V gene lookup returns CDR1 LGHNA and CDR2 YSLEER.

The rearrangement links TRBV4-3 to TRBJ1-2; D not resolved. The V and J ends lost 4 bases and 8 bases respectively, with 20 bases between them. Per the germline V gene, CDR1 is LGHNA and CDR2 is YSLEER. This CDR3 has 15 residues. The CDR3 is CASSRIGRLREGYTF. In nucleotides, the CDR3 is TGCGCCAGCAGCCGGATTGGACGGCTGCGTGAGGGCTACACCTTC.

DNA of the CDR3: TGTGCCAGCAGCACCTACAGGGAGGCGGCTTTCTTT. Amino acids: CASSTYREAAFF. V usage is TRBV7-2 and J usage is TRBJ1-1, with D possibly matching TRBD1 (6 bases). The CDR3 runs to 12 residues. V lost 5 bases to trimming and J lost 11 bases, with 15 bases between them. Per germline, CDR1 SGHTA and CDR2 FQGNSA.

This rearrangement joins TRBV7-9 to TRBJ1-2; D is possibly TRBD1 (6 bases). Germline V gene data show CDR1 as SEHNR and CDR2 as FQNEAQ (reference sequence). The CDR3 totals 14 residues. The V gene lost 4 bases and the J gene lost 4 bases, with 13 bases spanning the gap. The CDR3 nucleotides are TGTGCCAGCAGCTGGGAAACAGGGACCTATGGCTACACCTTC. It translates to CASSWETGTYGYTF.

This chain connects TRBV5-1 to TRBJ2-7, with 8 bases lining up with TRBD1. Germline lookup yields CDR1 SGHRS and CDR2 YFSETQ. This CDR3 spans 14 amino acids. Germline trimming cut 2 bases from V and 2 bases from J; bases unmatched to any gene: 3. CDR3 nucleotide sequence: TGCGCCAGCAGCTTACAGGGGGGAACCTACGAGCAGTACTTC. Amino acids: CASSLQGGTYEQYF.

The rearrangement links TRBV20-1 to TRBJ2-2; 8 nucleotides align to TRBD2. The germline gives CDR1 DFQATT, CDR2 SNEGSKA (reference sequence). The V segment lost 1 base and the J segment 1 base; nucleotides outside the gene matches: 8. CDR3 length: 17 amino acids. The CDR3, as DNA: TGCAGTGCTAGAGGGTTCGCGGGGGGTCGGAACACCGGGGAGCTGTTTTTT. Its translation is CSARGFAGGRNTGELFF.

The table lists this clonotype with a few counts. V usage is TRBV5-1 and J usage is TRBJ1-2; D gene ambiguous. The CDR3 has 11 residues. Germline V gene data show CDR1 as SGHRS and CDR2 as YFSETQ. Trimming took 4 bases from V and 4 from J, leaving 5 bases between them. The CDR3 reads CASSDLYGYTF. The CDR3 region has the DNA TGCGCCAGCAGCGACCTCTATGGCTACACCTTC.

The chain is built from TRBV3-1 and TRBJ2-5; no firm D call. Trimming shortened V by 0 bases and J by 4 bases, and 3 bases separated the two germline ends. The CDR3 covers 12 residues. Germline CDR1 is LGHDT and CDR2 is YNNKEL (reference sequence). In nucleotides, the CDR3 is TGTGCCAGCAGCCAAGATACAGAGACCCAGTACTTC. Translating gives CASSQDTETQYF.

This clonotype has just a few counts. The J gene is TRBJ1-1, the V gene TRBV11-2; a weak D match, TRBD1 (5 bases). Trimming took off 5 bases at V and 11 bases at J, with 12 bases between the two ends. Germline CDR1 SGHAT, CDR2 FQNNGV. CDR3 length equals 11 residues. CDR3 bases: TGTGCCAGCAGCCCCCGTGGGGGGGCTTTCTTT. Its translation: CASSPRGGAFF.

The sample holds a few counts of this clonotype. The rearrangement joins TRBV7-9 to TRBJ2-7; D remains unclear. Germline V gene lookup returns CDR1 SEHNR and CDR2 FQNEAQ (reference sequence). Trimming left V 4 bases short and J 2 bases short, with 6 bases between. CDR3 length equals 12 residues. This CDR3 reads CASSSPPYEQYV. The CDR3 DNA follows: TGTGCCAGCAGCTCCCCACCCTACGAGCAGTACGTC.

This chain uses TRBV15 with TRBJ2-7; a weak D match, TRBD2 (5 bases). The CDR3 runs to 14 residues. V was cut by 1 base and J by 2 bases, with 9 bases left in between. The germline CDR1 and CDR2 sequences are LNHNV and YYDKDF (reference sequence). The DNA of the CDR3 is TGTGCCACCAGCAGAGGCGGGTCTACCTACGAGCAGTACGTC. Translating gives CATSRGGSTYEQYV.

The sample holds many counts of this clonotype. The V gene is TRBV4-1, the J gene TRBJ2-5; D gene uncertain. Looked up from germline, CDR1 is MGHRA and CDR2 is YSYEKL. With 0 bases removed from V and 5 bases from J, the gap between germline ends came to 10 bases. This CDR3 contains 14 residues. The CDR3 sequence is CASSQEFRSETQYF. The CDR3 DNA sequence: TGCGCCAGCAGCCAAGAATTTCGCAGCGAGACCCAGTACTTC.

This clonotype has ten or more counts. V usage is TRBV2 and J usage is TRBJ1-2; D is possibly TRBD1 (5 bases). Trimming shortened V by 8 bases and J by 1 base, and 8 bases separated the two germline ends. The CDR3 sequence is 12 residues long. Looked up from germline, CDR1 is SNHLY and CDR2 is FYNNEI. The chain's CDR3 is CASEGNNYGYTF. The CDR3 bases are TGTGCCAGCGAGGGGAATAACTATGGCTACACCTTC.

There are a few counts of this clonotype. V gene TRBV27 combines with J gene TRBJ1-2; 8 nucleotides agree with TRBD1. V gave up 2 bases and J gave up 8 bases; unmatched junction bases: 13. This CDR3 is built from 16 residues. Looked up from germline, CDR1 is MNHEY and CDR2 is SMNVEV (reference sequence). The chain's CDR3 is CASSLGGTGSMNGYTF. The CDR3 nucleotides read TGTGCCAGCAGTTTAGGGGGGACAGGATCGATGAACGGCTACACCTTC.

V and J are TRBV12-3 or TRBV12-4 and TRBJ2-5; 7 bases agree with TRBD2. V was pared by 8 bases and J by 4 bases, with 7 bases of the junction left unmatched. The CDR3 is 13 amino acids. CDR3 region: CASHGTGGETQYF. CDR3 DNA sequence: TGTGCCAGCCATGGAACGGGGGGAGAGACCCAGTACTTC.